This TCR beta chain was captured by sequencing in a study of T cell responses to AZD1222 COVID-19 vaccine. Measured with immunoSEQ multiplex PCR; TCRdb has only the in-frame clones, and not every one. The sample lists fewer than 100,000 clones; around nine tenths were seen once. With 5 bases clipped from V and 6 bases from J, the junction kept 7 bases outside the gene matches. Germline lookup yields CDR1 LNHDA and CDR2 SQIVND (reference sequence). The CDR3 has 15 amino acids. The V and J genes are TRBV19 and TRBJ2-3; 11 bases line up with TRBD1. Sequencing used peripheral blood, obtained on day 0 of AZD1222 vaccination. The sequence was collected from an adult in good health. CDR3 protein: CASSGQGAILDTQYF. For the CDR3, the DNA is TGTGCCAGTAGTGGACAGGGGGCGATTTTGGATACGCAGTATTTT.